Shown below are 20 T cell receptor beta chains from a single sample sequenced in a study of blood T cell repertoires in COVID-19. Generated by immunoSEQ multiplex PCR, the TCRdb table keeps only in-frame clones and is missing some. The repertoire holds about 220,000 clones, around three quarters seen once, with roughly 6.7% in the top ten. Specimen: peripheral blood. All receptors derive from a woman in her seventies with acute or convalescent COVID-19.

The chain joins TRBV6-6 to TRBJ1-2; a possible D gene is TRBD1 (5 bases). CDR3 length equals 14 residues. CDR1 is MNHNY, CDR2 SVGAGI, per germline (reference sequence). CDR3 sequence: CATSSPRDSGGYTF. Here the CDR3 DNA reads TGTGCAACCTCCTCCCCCCGGGACTCGGGCGGCTACACCTTC.

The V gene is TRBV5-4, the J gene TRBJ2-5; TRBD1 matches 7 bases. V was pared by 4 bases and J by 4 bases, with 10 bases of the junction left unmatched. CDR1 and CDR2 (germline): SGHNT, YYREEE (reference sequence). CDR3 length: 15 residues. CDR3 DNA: TGTGCCAGCAGCCTTAGAACAGGGGCCGGAGAGACCCAGTACTTC. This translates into CASSLRTGAGETQYF.

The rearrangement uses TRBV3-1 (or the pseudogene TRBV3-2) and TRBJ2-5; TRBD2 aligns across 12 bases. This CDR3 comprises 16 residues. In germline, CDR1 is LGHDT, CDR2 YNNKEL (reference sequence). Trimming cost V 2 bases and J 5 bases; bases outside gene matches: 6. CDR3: CASSQLAGGPGETQYF. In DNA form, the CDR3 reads TGTGCCAGCAGCCAACTAGCGGGGGGGCCGGGTGAGACCCAGTACTTC.

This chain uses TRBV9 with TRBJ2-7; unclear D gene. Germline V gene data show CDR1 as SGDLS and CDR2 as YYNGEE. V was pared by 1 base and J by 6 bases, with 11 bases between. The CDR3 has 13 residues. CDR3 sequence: CASSVSDMSEQYF. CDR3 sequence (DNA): TGTGCCAGCAGCGTAAGTGACATGTCCGAGCAGTACTTC.

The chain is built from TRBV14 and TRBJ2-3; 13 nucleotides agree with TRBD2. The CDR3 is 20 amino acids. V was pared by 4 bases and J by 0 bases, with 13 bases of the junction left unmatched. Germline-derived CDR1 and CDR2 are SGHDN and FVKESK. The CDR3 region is CASSPGLAGARVLSTDTQYF. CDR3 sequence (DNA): TGTGCCAGCAGCCCCGGACTAGCGGGGGCTAGGGTCCTTAGCACAGATACGCAGTATTTT.

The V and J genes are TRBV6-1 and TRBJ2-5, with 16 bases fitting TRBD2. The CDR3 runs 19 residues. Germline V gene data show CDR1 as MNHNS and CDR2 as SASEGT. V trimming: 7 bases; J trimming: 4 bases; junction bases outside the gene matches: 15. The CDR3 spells CASNEGLAGGIGFRETQYF. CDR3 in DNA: TGTGCCAGCAATGAGGGACTAGCGGGGGGGATTGGCTTTCGAGAGACCCAGTACTTC.

DNA of the CDR3: TGTGCCAGCAGTTTATTCCCGGGTATCCCCAATGAGCAGTTCTTC. Translated: CASSLFPGIPNEQFF. The chain uses TRBV27 and TRBJ2-1; D ambiguous. CDR3 length: 15 residues. Per the germline V gene, CDR1 is MNHEY and CDR2 is SMNVEV (reference sequence). With 1 base removed from V and 6 bases from J, the gap between germline ends came to 13 bases.

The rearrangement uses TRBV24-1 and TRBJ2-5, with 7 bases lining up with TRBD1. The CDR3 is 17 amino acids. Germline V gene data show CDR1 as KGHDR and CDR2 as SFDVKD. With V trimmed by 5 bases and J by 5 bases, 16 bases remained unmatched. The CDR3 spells CATSAAPHRGMQETQYF. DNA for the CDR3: TGTGCCACCAGTGCGGCGCCGCACAGGGGAATGCAGGAGACCCAGTACTTC.

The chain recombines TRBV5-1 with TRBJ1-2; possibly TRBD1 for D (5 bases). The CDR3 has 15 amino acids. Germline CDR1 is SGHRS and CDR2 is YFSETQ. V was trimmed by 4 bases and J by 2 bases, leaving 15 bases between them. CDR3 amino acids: CASSPGTSQNYGYTF. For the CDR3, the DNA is TGCGCCAGCAGCCCCGGGACTTCCCAAAACTATGGCTACACCTTC.

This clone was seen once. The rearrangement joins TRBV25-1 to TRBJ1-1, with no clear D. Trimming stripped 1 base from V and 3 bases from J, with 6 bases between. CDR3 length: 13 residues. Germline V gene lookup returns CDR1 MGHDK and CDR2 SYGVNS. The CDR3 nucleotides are TGTGCCAGCAGTGAATCAGGCCACACTGAAGCTTTCTTT. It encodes CASSESGHTEAFF.

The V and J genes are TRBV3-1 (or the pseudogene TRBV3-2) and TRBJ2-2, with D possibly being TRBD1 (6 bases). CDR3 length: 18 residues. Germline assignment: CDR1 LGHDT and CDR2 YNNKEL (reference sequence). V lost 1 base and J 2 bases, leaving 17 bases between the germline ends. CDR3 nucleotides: TGTGCCAGCAGCCAAGGGGCAGGGGCCCCGGGAAACACCGGGGAGCTGTTTTTT. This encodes CASSQGAGAPGNTGELFF.

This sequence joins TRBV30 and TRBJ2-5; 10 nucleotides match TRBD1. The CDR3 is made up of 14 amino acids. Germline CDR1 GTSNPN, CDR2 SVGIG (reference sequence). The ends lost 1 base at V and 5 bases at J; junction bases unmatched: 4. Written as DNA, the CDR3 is TGTGCCTGGAGTGACCGGGACAGGGGTGAGACCCAGTACTTC. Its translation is CAWSDRDRGETQYF.

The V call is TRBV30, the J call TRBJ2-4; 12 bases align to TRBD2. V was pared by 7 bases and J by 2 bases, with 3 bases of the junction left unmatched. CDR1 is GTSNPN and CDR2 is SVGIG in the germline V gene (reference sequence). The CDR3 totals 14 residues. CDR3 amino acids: CASLAGGTKNIQYF. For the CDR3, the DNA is TGTGCCTCCCTAGCGGGGGGGACCAAAAACATTCAGTACTTC.

The CDR3 loop is CASSERISYEQYF. In nucleotides, the CDR3 is TGCGCCAGCAGTGAGAGAATCAGCTACGAGCAGTACTTC. The chain employs TRBV10-1 and TRBJ2-7; unclear D gene. This CDR3 comprises 13 residues. V was shortened by 2 bases and J by 3 bases, with 8 bases between the two germline ends. Germline values: CDR1 WNHNN, CDR2 SYGVQD (reference sequence).

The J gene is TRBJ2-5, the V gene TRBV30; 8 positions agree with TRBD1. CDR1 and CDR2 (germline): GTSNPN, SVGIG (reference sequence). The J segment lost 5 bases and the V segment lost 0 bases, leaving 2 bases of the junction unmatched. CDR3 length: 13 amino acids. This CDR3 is CAWSVAGGETQYF. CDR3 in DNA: TGTGCCTGGAGTGTAGCAGGGGGCGAGACCCAGTACTTC. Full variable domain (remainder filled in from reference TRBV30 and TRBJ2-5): SQTIHQWPATLVQPVGSPLSLECTVEGTSNPNLYWYRQAAGRGLQLLFYSVGIGQISSEVPQNLSASRPQDRQFILSSKKLLLSDSGFYLCAWSVAGGETQYFGPGTRLLVL.

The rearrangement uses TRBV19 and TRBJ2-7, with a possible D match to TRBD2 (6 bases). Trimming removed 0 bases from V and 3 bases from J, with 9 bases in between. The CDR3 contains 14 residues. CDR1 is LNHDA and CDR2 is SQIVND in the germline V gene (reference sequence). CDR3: CASSIDGRSYEQYF. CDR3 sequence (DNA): TGTGCCAGTAGTATAGATGGGAGGAGCTACGAGCAGTACTTC.

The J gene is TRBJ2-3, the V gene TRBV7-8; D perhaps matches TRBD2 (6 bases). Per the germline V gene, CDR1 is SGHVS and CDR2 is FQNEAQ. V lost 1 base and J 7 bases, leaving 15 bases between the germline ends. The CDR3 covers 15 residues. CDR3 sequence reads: CASSLVSRDSHTQYF. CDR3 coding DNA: TGTGCCAGCAGCTTAGTCTCTCGGGACTCCCATACGCAGTATTTT.

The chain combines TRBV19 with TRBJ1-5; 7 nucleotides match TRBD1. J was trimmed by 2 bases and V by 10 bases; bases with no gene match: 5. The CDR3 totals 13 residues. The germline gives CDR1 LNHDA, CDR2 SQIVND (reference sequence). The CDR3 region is CATGQQGNQPQHF. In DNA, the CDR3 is TGTGCCACGGGACAGCAGGGCAATCAGCCCCAGCATTTT.

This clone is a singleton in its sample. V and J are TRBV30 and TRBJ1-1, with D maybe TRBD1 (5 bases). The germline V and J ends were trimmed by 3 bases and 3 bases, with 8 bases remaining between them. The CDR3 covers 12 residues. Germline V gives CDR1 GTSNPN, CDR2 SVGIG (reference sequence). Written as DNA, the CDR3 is TGTGCCTGGAGAGGACAATACACTGAAGCTTTCTTT. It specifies CAWRGQYTEAFF.

CDR3 sequence reads: CASIWRGGTGVDTQYF. CDR3 nucleotides: TGCGCCAGCATCTGGAGAGGGGGGACAGGGGTAGATACGCAGTATTTT. This chain uses TRBV10-1 with TRBJ2-3, with TRBD1 matching 10 bases. Looked up from germline, CDR1 is WNHNN and CDR2 is SYGVQD (reference sequence). V trimming: 7 bases; J trimming: 5 bases; junction bases outside the gene matches: 12. The CDR3 runs 16 residues.